These 12 T cell receptor beta chains were all obtained from the same sample, sequenced in a study of PD-1 blockade in classical Hodgkin lymphoma. Following autologous stem cell transplantation, relapse occurred in every patient, and exposure to brentuximab vedotin varied. TCRdb's table, derived via immunoSEQ multiplex PCR, lists solely in-frame clones and lacks some. The sample holds more than 70,000 clones, 85% to 95% seen once. This sample comprised peripheral blood mononuclear cells (PBMCs), obtained before the second cycle of nivolumab. These receptors all come from a human donor with classical Hodgkin lymphoma.

This clone was seen a single time. The rearrangement uses TRBV6-5 and TRBJ2-7; tentative D call: TRBD1 (5 bases). The ends were cut back, 2 bases at V and 3 bases at J, with 11 bases in the middle. The CDR3 consists of 14 residues. Germline V gene lookup returns CDR1 MNHEY and CDR2 SVGAGI. CDR3 sequence (DNA): TGTGCCAGCAGTTACGGGATAGGGGACTACGAGCAGTACTTC. It yields the protein CASSYGIGDYEQYF.

This sequence joins TRBV9 and TRBJ2-1; a possible D gene is TRBD1 (7 bases). This CDR3 has 16 amino acids. Germline V CDR1 and CDR2: SGDLS, YYNGEE. Between the trimmed V and J ends, which lost 0 bases and 2 bases, there was a span of 12 bases. CDR3 in DNA: TGTGCCAGCAGCGTAGAGGGGGGACAGACCTACAATGAGCAGTTCTTC. Protein product: CASSVEGGQTYNEQFF.

The chain joins TRBV29-1 to TRBJ1-1; TRBD1 agrees at 8 bases. J lost 1 base, V lost 4 bases, and 5 bases had no gene match. CDR3 length equals 14 residues. Germline lookup yields CDR1 SQVTM and CDR2 ANQGSEA. The CDR3 region is CSVGTGRENTEAFF. The CDR3 DNA reads as TGCAGCGTTGGGACAGGGAGGGAGAACACTGAAGCTTTCTTT.

The chain is built from TRBV4-1 and TRBJ1-2; no reliable D call. CDR3 length equals 15 residues. CDR1 and CDR2 from the germline V gene are MGHRA and YSYEKL. V shed 0 bases and J shed 2 bases, with 10 bases lying between them. The CDR3 nucleotides read TGCGCCAGCAGCCAAGAGGTGCAGGCCAACTATGGCTACACCTTC. Translation: CASSQEVQANYGYTF.

This clone appeared once. This chain joins TRBV19 and TRBJ1-2; D is unclear. Trimming removed 3 bases from V and 2 bases from J, with 7 bases in between. Looked up from germline, CDR1 is LNHDA and CDR2 is SQIVND (reference sequence). This CDR3 spans 13 amino acids. As DNA, the CDR3 is TGTGCCAGTAGTATGGCGACAAACTATGGCTACACCTTC. Translation: CASSMATNYGYTF.

This sequence joins TRBV28 and TRBJ1-2, with 7 nucleotides matching TRBD1. The CDR3 has 19 amino acids. The V segment lost 3 bases and the J segment 1 base; nucleotides outside the gene matches: 17. The germline gives CDR1 MDHEN, CDR2 SYDVKM. CDR3 region: CASSFTAFGQDFNNYGYTF. The CDR3 nucleotides read TGTGCCAGCAGTTTCACCGCATTTGGACAGGATTTTAATAACTATGGCTACACCTTC.

The V and J genes are TRBV28 and TRBJ2-7; 11 bases fit TRBD2. Germline V gene lookup returns CDR1 MDHEN and CDR2 SYDVKM. The V and J ends lost 5 bases and 5 bases, in that order; junction bases with no gene match: 11. The CDR3 has 16 residues. The CDR3 DNA is TGTGCCAGCAGTCCTCATGTAGCGGGAGGGAGAAACGAGCAGTACTTC. Its translation is CASSPHVAGGRNEQYF.

The gene calls are TRBV18 and TRBJ2-7, with 7 bases that match TRBD1. Germline V lookup: CDR1 KGHSH, CDR2 LQKENI. V lost 6 bases to trimming and J lost 1 base; unmatched junction nucleotides: 15. The CDR3 has 17 amino acids. The chain's CDR3 is CASSGLWGQGESYEQYF. As DNA, the CDR3 is TGTGCCAGCTCTGGATTGTGGGGGCAGGGGGAGTCCTACGAGCAGTACTTC.

The chain has TRBV14 and TRBJ1-1, with D perhaps matching TRBD1 (5 bases). Germline V gives CDR1 SGHDN, CDR2 FVKESK. The CDR3 contains 17 residues. Trimming shortened V by 4 bases and J by 3 bases, and 21 bases separated the two germline ends. The CDR3 DNA is TGTGCCAGCAGCCCCCGGGGGGTTGGAGGGCGGGACACTGAAGCTTTCTTT. Encoded protein: CASSPRGVGGRDTEAFF.

The chain joins TRBV19 to TRBJ2-2; D is undetermined. V was cut by 5 bases and J by 7 bases, with 8 bases left in between. The CDR3 is 12 amino acids. Germline V gene data show CDR1 as LNHDA and CDR2 as SQIVND (reference sequence). The CDR3 loop is CASSGSFGELFF. The CDR3 DNA follows: TGTGCCAGTAGTGGGTCTTTCGGGGAGCTGTTTTTT.

The V gene is TRBV5-1, the J gene TRBJ2-1, with D tentatively TRBD1 or TRBD2 (5 bases each). The V and J ends lost 0 bases and 0 bases respectively, with 10 bases between them. The germline gives CDR1 SGHRS, CDR2 YFSETQ. There are 16 residues in the CDR3. CDR3 nucleotide sequence: TGCGCCAGCAGCTTGGACGGGACCCTCTCCTACAATGAGCAGTTCTTC. The encoded protein is CASSLDGTLSYNEQFF.

The chain carries TRBV7-6 and TRBJ2-7; 11 bases match TRBD2. The CDR3 runs 16 residues. Germline CDR1 and CDR2: SGHVS and FNYEAQ. The V gene end was trimmed by 5 bases and the J gene end by 0 bases; junction bases not matched to a gene: 6. The DNA for the CDR3 is TGTGCCAGCAGCGAGACTAGCGGGACGGGCTCCTACGAGCAGTACTTC. Translated: CASSETSGTGSYEQYF.